This T cell receptor (beta chain) was observed in a study of blood T cell repertoires in COVID-19. Study background: The cDNA or gDNA used as material had been derived from T cells, B-cell-depleted T cells, or PBMCs.

CDR1 and CDR2 (germline): ENHRY, SYGVKD. V lost 8 bases, J lost 3 bases, and 5 bases stayed unmatched. This CDR3 has 13 residues. Using immunoSEQ multiplex PCR, the repertoire was profiled, and TCRdb retains in-frame clones only, with some absent. The data show a few hundred thousand clones, around 92% seen once. The clonotype originates from a man aged 35-49 years with acute or convalescent COVID-19. Sequencing used peripheral blood. This rearrangement joins TRBV10-3 to TRBJ1-2; 8 bases fit TRBD1. CDR3 sequence reads: CAIYDRGDYGYTF. The CDR3 nucleotides are TGTGCCATCTACGACAGGGGCGACTATGGCTACACCTTC.